This T cell receptor (beta chain) was captured by sequencing in a study of blood T cell repertoires in COVID-19. The wider study: Specimens from acute and convalescent COVID-19 originated in the United States, Italy and Spain. The analysed material was cDNA or gDNA that came from T cells, B-cell-depleted T cells, or PBMCs.

In the original analysis: Nucleated cell counts were estimated from reference gene primer amplification. This table comes from immunoSEQ multiplex PCR, and its TCRdb copy is limited to in-frame clones, with some not included. V, J and clone size reflect that table, while D and trimming were determined from the DNA. Of approximately 67,000 clones in the sample, 87% are singletons; the top ten hold around 8%. The germline V and J ends were trimmed by 7 bases and 3 bases, with 16 bases remaining between them. Germline-derived CDR1 and CDR2 are LNHDA and SQIVND (reference sequence). The length of the CDR3 is 15 residues.

Material for sequencing was peripheral blood. The chain has TRBV19 and TRBJ1-5; possibly TRBD1 for D (5 bases). The receptor was derived from a man aged 45 to 65 with active COVID-19. The CDR3 loop reads CASIEQALTNQPQHF. CDR3 bases: TGTGCCAGTATAGAACAGGCGCTTACCAATCAGCCCCAGCATTTT.